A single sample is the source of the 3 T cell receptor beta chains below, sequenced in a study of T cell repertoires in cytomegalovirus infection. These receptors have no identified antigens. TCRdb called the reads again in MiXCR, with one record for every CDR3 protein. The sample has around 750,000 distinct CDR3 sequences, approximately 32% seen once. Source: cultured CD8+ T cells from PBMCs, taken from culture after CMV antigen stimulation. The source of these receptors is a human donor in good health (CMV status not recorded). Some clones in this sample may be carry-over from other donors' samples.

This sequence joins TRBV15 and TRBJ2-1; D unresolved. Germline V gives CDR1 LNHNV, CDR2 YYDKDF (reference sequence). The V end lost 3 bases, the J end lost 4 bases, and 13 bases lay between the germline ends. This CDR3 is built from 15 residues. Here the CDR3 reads CATSSPWVSYNEQFF. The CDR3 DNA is TGTGCCACCAGCAGCCCCTGGGTCAGTTACAATGAGCAGTTCTTC. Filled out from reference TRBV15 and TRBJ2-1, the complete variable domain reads DAMVIQNPRYQVTQFGKPVTLSCSQTLNHNVMYWYQQKSSQAPKLLFHYYDKDFNNEADTPDNFQSRRPNTSFCFLDIRSPGLGDTAMYLCATSSPWVSYNEQFFGPGTRLTVL.

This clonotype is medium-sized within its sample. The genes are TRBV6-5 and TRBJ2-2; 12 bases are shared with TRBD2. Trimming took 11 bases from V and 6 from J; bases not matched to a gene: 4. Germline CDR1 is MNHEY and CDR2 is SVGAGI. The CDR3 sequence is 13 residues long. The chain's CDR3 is CASTSGGPGELFF. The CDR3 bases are TGTGCCTCCACTAGCGGGGGGCCCGGGGAGCTGTTTTTT.

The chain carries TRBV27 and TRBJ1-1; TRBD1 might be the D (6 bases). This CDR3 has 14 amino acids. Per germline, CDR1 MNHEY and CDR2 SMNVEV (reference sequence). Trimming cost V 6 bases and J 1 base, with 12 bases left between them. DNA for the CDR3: TGTGCCAGCAGGGCGGGACACTCGAACACTGAAGCTTTCTTT. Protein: CASRAGHSNTEAFF.